The present TCR beta chain was sequenced within a study of blood T cell repertoires in COVID-19. Study at large: Spain, Italy and the United States supplied samples that represented acute and convalescent COVID-19.

In the original analysis: By means of reference gene primer amplification, nucleated cell counts were estimated. This table comes from immunoSEQ multiplex PCR, and its TCRdb copy is limited to in-frame clones, with some not included. V, J and clone size derive from that table, while D and trimming were established from the DNA sequence. The data show under 300,000 clones, with approximately 79% seen just once and roughly 4.9% held by the top ten. This clonotype was sampled from a woman older than 75 with active or convalescent COVID-19. Sequenced material: peripheral blood.

In DNA, the CDR3 is TGTGCCTCCCCCCTCTCGACTAGCGGGGGGCCCCCCCGGGGAATCGGGGAGCTGTTTTTT. Amino acid sequence: CASPLSTSGGPPRGIGELFF. J is TRBJ2-2 and V is TRBV30; TRBD2 matches at 13 bases. CDR3 size: 20 residues. Germline V lookup: CDR1 GTSNPN, CDR2 SVGIG (reference sequence). The V gene end was trimmed by 7 bases and the J gene end by 7 bases; junction bases not matched to a gene: 24.